What follows are 23 T cell receptor beta chains derived from one specimen sequenced in a study of regulatory dendritic cells for organ transplantation. Assay used: immunoSEQ multiplex PCR; TCRdb lists only in-frame clones, some missing. The data contain roughly 34,000 clones, roughly nine tenths of them singletons. Sequencing input: naive CD4+ T cells from blood. Regarding subset: CD45RA+ naive T cells. These TCRs come from a human donor in good health.

This clone was recorded once. The V gene is TRBV7-3, the J gene TRBJ2-3; 12 bases line up with TRBD2. Germline trimming cut 3 bases from V and 0 bases from J; bases unmatched to any gene: 7. Germline loops: CDR1 SGHTA, CDR2 FQGTGA. The CDR3 runs to 18 residues. The CDR3 protein is CASSLELGLAGSTDTQYF. The DNA of the CDR3 is TGTGCCAGCAGCTTGGAACTTGGACTAGCGGGAAGCACAGATACGCAGTATTTT. Looking up the rest from reference TRBV7-3 and TRBJ2-3 gives the full variable domain: GAGVSQTPSNKVTEKGKYVELRCDPISGHTALYWYRQSLGQGPEFLIYFQGTGAADDSGLPNDRFFAVRPEGSVSTLKIQRTERGDSAVYLCASSLELGLAGSTDTQYFGPGTRLTVL.

The chain combines TRBV4-3 with TRBJ2-7; the D is unclear. Germline V CDR1 and CDR2: LGHNA, YSLEER. V was shortened by 0 bases and J by 2 bases, with 14 bases between the two germline ends. CDR3 size: 16 residues. CDR3 region: CASSQDHWSTTYEQYF. For the CDR3, the DNA is TGCGCCAGCAGCCAAGATCATTGGAGCACGACCTACGAGCAGTACTTC.

This chain connects TRBV9 to TRBJ1-6, with D tentatively TRBD1 (5 bases). Looked up from germline, CDR1 is SGDLS and CDR2 is YYNGEE. This CDR3 has 13 residues. The V gene lost 0 bases and the J gene lost 7 bases, with 5 bases spanning the gap. In DNA form, the CDR3 reads TGTGCCAGCAGCGTAGACAGGAATTCACCCCTCCACTTT. As protein: CASSVDRNSPLHF.

The rearrangement joins TRBV4-3 to TRBJ1-2; 9 nucleotides line up with TRBD1. The V segment lost 1 base and the J segment 7 bases; nucleotides outside the gene matches: 10. CDR1 and CDR2 from the germline V gene are LGHNA and YSLEER. CDR3 length equals 16 residues. CDR3 coding DNA: TGCGCCAGCAGCCAAGGGGGGACAGGGCCGCAAGCTGGCTACACCTTC. Its protein product is CASSQGGTGPQAGYTF.

The chain couples TRBV11-2 to TRBJ2-7; unclear D gene. Germline CDR1 is SGHAT and CDR2 is FQNNGV. This CDR3 region has 13 residues. The germline V and J ends were trimmed by 1 base and 0 bases, with 4 bases remaining between them. The CDR3 here is CASSLGVSYEQYF. The CDR3 DNA is TGTGCCAGCAGCTTAGGCGTCTCCTACGAGCAGTACTTC. The full variable domain, completed using reference TRBV11-2 and TRBJ2-7, is EAGVAQSPRYKIIEKRQSVAFWCNPISGHATLYWYQQILGQGPKLLIQFQNNGVVDDSQLPKDRFSAERLKGVDSTLKIQPAKLEDSAVYLCASSLGVSYEQYFGPGTRLTVT.

This clone was seen a few times. The chain has TRBV2 and TRBJ2-1; D not certain. The CDR3 sequence is 10 residues long. CDR1 is SNHLY, CDR2 FYNNEI, per germline. Trimming shortened V by 8 bases and J by 6 bases, and 5 bases separated the two germline ends. The CDR3 is CASSVNEQFF. The CDR3 DNA reads TGTGCCAGCTCGGTCAATGAGCAGTTCTTC.

This sequence joins TRBV4-3 and TRBJ2-7; 7 bases fit TRBD2. The CDR3 loop spans 14 amino acids. CDR1 is LGHNA and CDR2 is YSLEER in the germline V gene. V lost 2 bases and J lost 9; bases outside the gene matches: 10. DNA for the CDR3: TGCGCCAGCAGCCAAAGCCGGGCTGCGGGGGTGCAGTACTTC. Protein: CASSQSRAAGVQYF.

The J gene is TRBJ2-5, the V gene TRBV11-2; D assignment may be TRBD1 or TRBD2 (6 bases each). Germline values: CDR1 SGHAT, CDR2 FQNNGV. The CDR3 runs to 14 residues. V shed 6 bases and J shed 3 bases, with 14 bases lying between them. The CDR3 here is CASRQGGTKETQYF. The CDR3 nucleotides read TGTGCCAGCAGACAAGGAGGGACAAAAGAGACCCAGTACTTC.

J is TRBJ2-7 and V is TRBV28, with 11 bases identical to TRBD1. Germline CDR1 is MDHEN and CDR2 is SYDVKM. The V and J ends lost 8 bases and 5 bases, in that order; junction bases with no gene match: 5. The CDR3 extends over 13 amino acids. The CDR3 spells CASEGQGVNEQYF. CDR3 bases: TGTGCCAGCGAGGGACAGGGGGTTAACGAGCAGTACTTC.

V and J are TRBV19 and TRBJ2-1; D not certain. There are 15 residues in the CDR3. Germline V gene lookup returns CDR1 LNHDA and CDR2 SQIVND (reference sequence). V was clipped by 3 bases and J by 3 bases, with 12 bases between them. The CDR3 loop is CASSIDGVVYNEQFF. In DNA form, the CDR3 reads TGTGCCAGTAGTATCGATGGGGTAGTCTACAATGAGCAGTTCTTC.

Notes on this clone: A read error may account for a junction end that differs from germline. The chain recombines TRBV6-1 with TRBJ2-7; 8 nucleotides agree with TRBD1. Germline V gene lookup returns CDR1 MNHNS and CDR2 SASEGT. The CDR3 covers 15 residues. CDR3 protein: CASREGQGGSHEQYF. As DNA, the CDR3 is TGTGCCAGCAGGGAAGGACAGGGCGGGTCTCACGAGCAGTACTTC.

This clone was recorded only once. The rearrangement uses TRBV7-2 and TRBJ1-1; weak D call: TRBD1 (6 bases). Germline CDR1 SGHTA, CDR2 FQGNSA. Trimming shortened V by 0 bases and J by 4 bases, and 12 bases separated the two germline ends. The CDR3 runs to 15 residues. In nucleotides, the CDR3 is TGTGCCAGCAGCTTAGCGGTTTTAGGGGGCACTGAAGCTTTCTTT. As protein: CASSLAVLGGTEAFF.

The CDR3 DNA reads TGTGCCAGCAGCTTGGTGGAAGATGAAGCTTTCTTT. Amino acid sequence: CASSLVEDEAFF. The chain couples TRBV5-5 to TRBJ1-1; D not certain. The CDR3 is made up of 12 amino acids. Germline loops: CDR1 SGHKS, CDR2 YYEKEE (reference sequence). V lost 0 bases and J lost 7, with 7 bases in between.

The chain links TRBV7-9 to TRBJ2-5, with D possibly called TRBD1 or TRBD2 (5 bases each). Per germline, CDR1 SEHNR and CDR2 FQNEAQ (reference sequence). V was clipped by 1 base and J by 7 bases, with 7 bases between them. This CDR3 region has 12 residues. The CDR3 reads CASSLGDGTQYF. The CDR3 bases are TGTGCCAGCAGCTTAGGGGACGGGACCCAGTACTTC.

This rearrangement joins TRBV7-8 to TRBJ1-3, with 7 bases lining up with TRBD1. V lost 5 bases to trimming and J lost 4 bases; unmatched junction nucleotides: 5. This CDR3 is built from 14 residues. CDR1 is SGHVS, CDR2 FQNEAQ, per germline. The CDR3: CASSRQGGGNTIYF. In nucleotides, the CDR3 is TGTGCCAGCAGCCGCCAGGGGGGAGGAAACACCATATATTTT.

The chain carries TRBV6-5 and TRBJ1-2; no definite D call. CDR1 and CDR2 (germline): MNHEY, SVGAGI. This CDR3 is built from 13 residues. V lost 2 bases and J 4 bases, leaving 8 bases between the germline ends. The CDR3 region has the DNA TGTGCCAGCAGTTACGGCACATCCTATGGCTACACCTTC. It specifies CASSYGTSYGYTF.

This sequence joins TRBV7-9 and TRBJ2-7; perhaps D is TRBD1 or TRBD2 (5 bases each). CDR1 and CDR2 (germline): SEHNR, FQNEAQ (reference sequence). V was trimmed by 2 bases and J by 4 bases, leaving 9 bases between them. The CDR3 runs to 13 residues. The CDR3 protein is CASSLWGGYEQYF. The CDR3 bases are TGTGCCAGCAGCTTATGGGGCGGGTACGAGCAGTACTTC.

The chain has TRBV28 and TRBJ1-6; D uncertain. This CDR3 region has 11 residues. Germline-derived CDR1 and CDR2 are MDHEN and SYDVKM. Deletions cut 2 bases from V and 12 bases from J, with 5 bases between. The CDR3 spells CASSLGGPLHF. CDR3 nucleotide sequence: TGTGCCAGCAGTTTAGGAGGACCCCTCCACTTT.

V usage is TRBV7-9 and J usage is TRBJ1-1; maybe TRBD1 (5 bases). Germline-derived CDR1 and CDR2 are SEHNR and FQNEAQ (reference sequence). Trimming removed 1 base from V and 11 bases from J, with 14 bases in between. This CDR3 is 13 amino acids long. The CDR3 nucleotides are TGTGCCAGCAGCTTAGAGGTCAGGGTCAGGGCTTTCTTT. Protein sequence: CASSLEVRVRAFF.

This clone has a single count. The chain is built from TRBV5-8 and TRBJ1-5; no definite D call. Germline CDR1 is SGHTS and CDR2 is YDEGEE. V gave up 2 bases and J gave up 6 bases, with 6 bases separating them. CDR3 size: 12 residues. The CDR3 is CASSFMGQPQHF. The CDR3 bases are TGTGCCAGCAGCTTTATGGGTCAGCCCCAGCATTTT.

V and J are TRBV7-9 and TRBJ1-1; 7 bases match TRBD1. Trimming removed 3 bases from V and 4 bases from J; junction bases left unmatched: 8. CDR3 length: 15 residues. Per the germline V gene, CDR1 is SEHNR and CDR2 is FQNEAQ (reference sequence). The CDR3 sequence is CASSLTGKGATEAFF. The CDR3 region has the DNA TGTGCCAGCAGCTTGACAGGGAAGGGGGCCACTGAAGCTTTCTTT.

The CDR3, as DNA: TGTGCCAGCTCACCCGACACCGGGGACAGGCCTGAAGCTTTCTTT. This sequence encodes CASSPDTGDRPEAFF. J is TRBJ1-1 and V is TRBV18; TRBD1 matches at 8 bases. Trimming removed 3 bases from V and 6 bases from J; junction bases left unmatched: 9. The CDR3 has 15 residues. CDR1 is KGHSH, CDR2 LQKENI, per germline.

J is TRBJ2-3 and V is TRBV19; 7 bases map to TRBD2. V lost 6 bases, J lost 5 bases, and 11 bases stayed unmatched. Germline V gene lookup returns CDR1 LNHDA and CDR2 SQIVND (reference sequence). The CDR3 has 15 residues. The CDR3 here is CASSLAGASRDTQYF. CDR3 in DNA: TGTGCCAGTAGCTTAGCGGGTGCCAGCCGAGATACGCAGTATTTT.